The T cell receptor beta chain under discussion was sequenced for a study of CD8 T cells in ankylosing spondylitis. One entry per CDR3 protein results from TCRdb running MiXCR on the 5' RACE reads. This sample carries under 250,000 distinct CDR3 sequences, about 26% of them seen once, and the ten largest clones take around 6.3%. Study observations and caveats: Ankylosing spondylitis blood seemed to carry a telltale TCR beta motif made of roughly eight highly homologous variants.

This clonotype was detected only a few times. Its antigen is unidentified. The sample taken for sequencing was blood, either unsorted or a sorted T cell fraction (not recorded which). This TCR was sampled from a male donor with ankylosing spondylitis or in good health (not recorded which).

The CDR3 nucleotides read TGTGCCAGCTCACCGATGCCAAGGGAGACCCAGTACTTC. It translates to CASSPMPRETQYF. The chain links TRBV18 to TRBJ2-5; D not certain. Trimming took off 3 bases at V and 5 bases at J, with 10 bases between the two ends. From germline, CDR1 is KGHSH and CDR2 LQKENI. The CDR3 length is 13 residues.